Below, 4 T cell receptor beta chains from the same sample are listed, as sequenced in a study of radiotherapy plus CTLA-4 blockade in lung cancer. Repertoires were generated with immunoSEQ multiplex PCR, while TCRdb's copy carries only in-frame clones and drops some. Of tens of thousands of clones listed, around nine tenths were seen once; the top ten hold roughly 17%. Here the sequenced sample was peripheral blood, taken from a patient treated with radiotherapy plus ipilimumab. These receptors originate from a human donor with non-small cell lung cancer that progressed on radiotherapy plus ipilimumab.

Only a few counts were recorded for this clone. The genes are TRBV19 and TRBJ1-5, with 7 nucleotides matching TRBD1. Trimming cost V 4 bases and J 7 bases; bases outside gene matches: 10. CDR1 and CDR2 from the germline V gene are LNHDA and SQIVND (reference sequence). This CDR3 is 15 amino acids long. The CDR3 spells CASSRGQSLGQPQHF. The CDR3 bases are TGTGCCAGTAGTAGGGGACAGTCATTGGGGCAGCCCCAGCATTTT.

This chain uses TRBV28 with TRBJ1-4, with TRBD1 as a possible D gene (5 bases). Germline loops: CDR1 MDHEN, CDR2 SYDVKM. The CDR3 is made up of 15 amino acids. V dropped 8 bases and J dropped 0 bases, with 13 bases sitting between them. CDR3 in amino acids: CASGAEPSTNEKLFF. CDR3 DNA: TGTGCCAGCGGGGCAGAACCTTCAACTAATGAAAAACTGTTTTTT.

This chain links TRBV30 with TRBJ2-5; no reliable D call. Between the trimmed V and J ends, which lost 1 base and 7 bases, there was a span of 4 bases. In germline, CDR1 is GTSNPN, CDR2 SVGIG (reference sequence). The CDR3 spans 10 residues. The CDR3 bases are TGTGCCTGGAGTGGGGGGACCCAGTACTTC. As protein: CAWSGGTQYF.

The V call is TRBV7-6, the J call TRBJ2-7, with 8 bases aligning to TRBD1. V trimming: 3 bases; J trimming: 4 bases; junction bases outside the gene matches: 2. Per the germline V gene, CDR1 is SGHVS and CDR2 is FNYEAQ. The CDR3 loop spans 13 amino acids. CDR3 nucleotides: TGTGCCAGCAGCTTCGGACAGGGTTACGAGCAGTACTTC. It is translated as CASSFGQGYEQYF.